Presented here are 19 T cell receptor beta chains from one specimen sequenced in a study of T-cell reconstitution after alpha-beta-depleted transplantation in children. Preparing the TCRbeta library involved the use of unique molecular identifiers. From the PCR reads, TCRdb called clonotypes with MiXCR, one entry per CDR3 protein. This sample has about 200,000 distinct CDR3 sequences, with 13% to 15% found just once. Sequenced material: PBMCs from the stem cell graft donor, taken from the stem cell graft. The receptors stem from a human donor who donated a stem cell graft to a child with acute lymphoblastic leukemia.

This clonotype has only a few counts. The rearrangement uses TRBV24-1 and TRBJ2-1; the match to TRBD2 covers 10 bases. The trim removed 0 bases at V and 7 bases at J, leaving 8 bases unmatched. This CDR3 is 17 amino acids long. From germline, CDR1 is KGHDR and CDR2 SFDVKD. DNA of the CDR3: TGTGCCACCAGTGATTTGCCAGCGGGAGGGCAACAAAATGAGCAGTTCTTC. Its protein is CATSDLPAGGQQNEQFF.

This clonotype has a count of ten or more. The chain is built from TRBV10-2 and TRBJ2-7; 11 nucleotides agree with TRBD2. The CDR3 spans 16 residues. V lost 6 bases and J lost 1; bases outside the gene matches: 8. CDR1 is WSHSY, CDR2 SAAADI, per germline. The CDR3 DNA reads TGCGCCAGCAGCGCGACTAGCGGGGCCACTTCCTACGAGCAGTACTTC. Translation: CASSATSGATSYEQYF.

The table lists this clonotype with many counts. This rearrangement joins TRBV6-1 to TRBJ1-5; D is undetermined. The CDR3 is made up of 16 amino acids. V was shortened by 6 bases and J by 4 bases, with 19 bases between the two germline ends. Germline V gene data show CDR1 as MNHNS and CDR2 as SASEGT. The CDR3 DNA follows: TGTGCCAGCAGGCTGGGTGGGCTCGAGAAAAATCAGCCCCAGCATTTT. Protein: CASRLGGLEKNQPQHF.

The rearrangement uses TRBV12-3 or TRBV12-4 and TRBJ2-2; D unclear. The CDR3 spans 12 residues. V lost 2 bases and J 7 bases, leaving 5 bases between the germline ends. The CDR3 sequence is CASSLIFGELFF. The DNA for the CDR3 is TGTGCCAGCAGTTTAATTTTCGGGGAGCTGTTTTTT.

This clonotype has at least ten counts. The chain has TRBV11-2 and TRBJ2-5, with 14 nucleotides matching TRBD2. The trim removed 5 bases at V and 4 bases at J, leaving 6 bases unmatched. Germline CDR1 and CDR2: SGHAT and FQNNGV. This CDR3 region has 16 residues. The CDR3 region has the DNA TGTGCCAGCAGCCGAGGGACTAGCGGGAGTAGAGAGACCCAGTACTTC. Amino acids: CASSRGTSGSRETQYF.

There are many counts of this clonotype. The gene calls are TRBV5-1 and TRBJ1-2; no clear D gene. The CDR3 contains 13 residues. CDR1 is SGHRS and CDR2 is YFSETQ in the germline V gene. Trimming pared 0 bases from V and 7 bases from J, leaving 10 bases between. Written as DNA, the CDR3 is TGCGCCAGCAGCTTGGTTGGCCAATCTGGCTACACCTTC. It translates to CASSLVGQSGYTF. The complete variable domain, with remaining parts taken from reference TRBV5-1 and TRBJ1-2, reads KAGVTQTPRYLIKTRGQQVTLSCSPISGHRSVSWYQQTPGQGLQFLFEYFSETQRNKGNFPGRFSGRQFSNSRSEMNVSTLELGDSALYLCASSLVGQSGYTFGSGTRLTVV.

This clonotype appeared many times. The CDR3 region has the DNA TGTGCCAGCAGTTACAAACTAGCGGACAATGAGCAGTTCTTC. It encodes CASSYKLADNEQFF. The rearrangement uses TRBV6-5 and TRBJ2-1; TRBD2 agrees at 8 bases. V lost 2 bases, J lost 5 bases, and 2 bases stayed unmatched. In germline, CDR1 is MNHEY, CDR2 SVGAGI. The CDR3 consists of 14 residues.

This clonotype was recorded at least ten times. The chain recombines TRBV20-1 with TRBJ2-7; 12 bases align to TRBD2. Germline V gene data show CDR1 as DFQATT and CDR2 as SNEGSKA (reference sequence). The CDR3 extends over 13 amino acids. J was trimmed by 6 bases and V by 5 bases; bases with no gene match: 5. CDR3 region: CSALTSGSPEQYF. CDR3 nucleotides: TGCAGTGCTTTGACTAGCGGGAGTCCCGAGCAGTACTTC.

This clonotype appeared many times. V gene TRBV11-2 combines with J gene TRBJ2-7, with D perhaps assigned TRBD1 or TRBD2 (5 bases each). CDR3 length: 15 amino acids. The V end was cut by 5 bases, the J end by 2 bases, with 16 bases between. Per the germline V gene, CDR1 is SGHAT and CDR2 is FQNNGV. The DNA for the CDR3 is TGTGCCAGCAGCCAAGGGTTCTTGGGGGCCTACGAGCAGTACTTC. Protein product: CASSQGFLGAYEQYF.

This clonotype was seen at least ten times. This chain joins TRBV29-1 and TRBJ1-3; D is unresolved. This CDR3 spans 11 amino acids. Per the germline V gene, CDR1 is SQVTM and CDR2 is ANQGSEA. Deletions cut 4 bases from V and 5 bases from J, with 6 bases between. In DNA form, the CDR3 reads TGCAGCGTTGGGACTAGAAACACCATATATTTT. Protein: CSVGTRNTIYF.

The sample holds many counts of this clonotype. The chain combines TRBV20-1 with TRBJ2-7; TRBD2 matches at 7 bases. This CDR3 has 15 residues. In germline, CDR1 is DFQATT, CDR2 SNEGSKA (reference sequence). The V segment lost 5 bases and the J segment 0 bases; nucleotides outside the gene matches: 10. The CDR3 here is CSAGIAGLSSYEQYF. The CDR3 region has the DNA TGCAGTGCTGGTATAGCGGGCCTTAGCTCCTACGAGCAGTACTTC.

CDR3 in amino acids: CSGSRGPTEAFF. CDR3 DNA sequence: TGCAGCGGGAGCAGGGGGCCCACTGAAGCTTTCTTT. This chain connects TRBV29-1 to TRBJ1-1, with 8 bases matching TRBD1. CDR1 and CDR2 from the germline V gene are SQVTM and ANQGSEA. This CDR3 has 12 amino acids. V gave up 7 bases and J gave up 4 bases; unmatched junction bases: 5.

There are many counts of this clonotype. The V and J genes are TRBV6-2 or TRBV6-3 and TRBJ2-7; the D gene is possibly TRBD2 (6 bases). The CDR3 contains 16 residues. The ends were cut back, 2 bases at V and 5 bases at J, with 19 bases in the middle. Germline lookup yields CDR1 MNHEY and CDR2 SVGEGT. CDR3 loop: CASSYLKAPGGNEQYF. The CDR3 region has the DNA TGTGCCAGCAGTTACCTCAAAGCCCCAGGAGGGAACGAGCAGTACTTC.

The V gene is TRBV11-2, the J gene TRBJ2-3; 7 nucleotides agree with TRBD2. J was trimmed by 5 bases and V by 3 bases; bases with no gene match: 14. The CDR3 loop spans 17 amino acids. Germline V gene sequence: CDR1 SGHAT, CDR2 FQNNGV. CDR3 protein: CASSLDWRPSGLDTQYF. The CDR3 region has the DNA TGTGCCAGCAGCTTGGACTGGCGCCCTAGCGGATTAGATACGCAGTATTTT.

This clonotype was recorded many times. This sequence joins TRBV20-1 and TRBJ2-7; 7 nucleotides agree with TRBD2. J was trimmed by 4 bases and V by 6 bases; bases with no gene match: 15. CDR1 and CDR2 (germline): DFQATT, SNEGSKA (reference sequence). CDR3 length equals 15 residues. CDR3 in amino acids: CSAGLPAGLLYEQYF. In nucleotides, the CDR3 is TGCAGTGCCGGGCTCCCAGCGGGGCTATTATACGAGCAGTACTTC.

This clonotype has just a few counts. The V call is TRBV18, the J call TRBJ2-2; D might be TRBD1 (6 bases). V lost 2 bases and J lost 5, with 15 bases in between. The germline CDR1 and CDR2 sequences are KGHSH and LQKENI. CDR3 length equals 16 residues. DNA of the CDR3: TGTGCCAGCTCACCAAGGTCACAGGGTCCAACCGGGGAGCTGTTTTTT. The encoded protein is CASSPRSQGPTGELFF.

This clonotype occurred many times. The chain combines TRBV20-1 with TRBJ2-1, with 10 bases lining up with TRBD2. The CDR3 sequence is 14 residues long. Germline CDR1 reads DFQATT; CDR2 reads SNEGSKA (reference sequence). V was clipped by 3 bases and J by 7 bases; unmatched bases: 6. The CDR3 sequence is CSASGPTSGNEQFF. CDR3 DNA: TGCAGTGCTAGTGGGCCGACTAGCGGGAATGAGCAGTTCTTC.

This clonotype was observed at least ten times. The chain recombines TRBV28 with TRBJ2-3; D gene uncertain. The CDR3 has 15 residues. Trimming removed 3 bases at V and 2 bases at J, with 12 bases between. The germline gives CDR1 MDHEN, CDR2 SYDVKM. The CDR3 is CASSLGPKFTDTQYF. CDR3 DNA sequence: TGTGCCAGCAGTTTGGGTCCAAAGTTCACAGATACGCAGTATTTT.

Remarks on this clonotype: Given a much more abundant clone one base away, this may be a read error. The chain is built from TRBV19 and TRBJ1-1, with a tentative D call TRBD1 (5 bases). V dropped 6 bases and J dropped 7 bases, with 18 bases sitting between them. The CDR3 totals 14 residues. CDR1 and CDR2 (germline): LNHDA, SQIVND (reference sequence). DNA of the CDR3: TGTGCCAGTAGCCCTCTCGGGGGTCCCAGTGAAGCTTTCTTT. Translation: CASSPLGGPSEAFF.